This T cell receptor (beta chain) was sequenced for a study of cytomegalovirus exposure and HLA in healthy donors. About this clone itself: The antigen is unknown. At the DNA level, this CDR3 is encoded by other sequences in the same sample as well.

This CDR3 spans 13 amino acids. The germline V gene encodes CDR1 LGHNT and CDR2 FRNRAP. V trimming: 4 bases; J trimming: 5 bases; junction bases outside the gene matches: 1. Study results and caveats: Overall, approximately 150 TCR beta chains were annotated as cytomegalovirus-associated.

60 Vbeta and 13 Jbeta primers were used in PCR. Method: immunoSEQ multiplex PCR; TCRdb's copy keeps in-frame clones and lacks some. The sample contains over 110,000 clones, around 80% of which appear only once. Sequencing was performed on PBMCs. The sequence was obtained from a man in his forties in good health and CMV-seronegative. The rearrangement uses TRBV12-5 and TRBJ2-5, with 10 positions matching TRBD1. This chain's CDR3 is CASGSGQGETQYF. The CDR3, as DNA: TGTGCTAGTGGTTCGGGACAGGGGGAGACCCAGTACTTC.